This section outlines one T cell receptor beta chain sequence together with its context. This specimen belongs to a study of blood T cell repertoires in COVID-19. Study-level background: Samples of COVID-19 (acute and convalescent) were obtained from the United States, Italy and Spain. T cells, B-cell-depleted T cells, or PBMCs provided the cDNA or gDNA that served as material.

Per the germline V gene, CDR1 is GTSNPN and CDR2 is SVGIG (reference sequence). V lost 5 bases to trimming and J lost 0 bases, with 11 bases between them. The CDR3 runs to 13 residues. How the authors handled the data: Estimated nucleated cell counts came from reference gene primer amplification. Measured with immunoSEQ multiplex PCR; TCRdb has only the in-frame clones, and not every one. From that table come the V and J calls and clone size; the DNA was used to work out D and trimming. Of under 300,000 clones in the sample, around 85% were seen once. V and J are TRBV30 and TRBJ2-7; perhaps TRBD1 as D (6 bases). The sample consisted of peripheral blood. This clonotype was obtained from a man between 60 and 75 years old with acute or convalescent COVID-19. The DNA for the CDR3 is TGTGCCTGGGGGGGCGAGAACTCCTACGAGCAGTACTTC. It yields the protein CAWGGENSYEQYF.